These 27 T cell receptor beta chains were all obtained from the same sample, sequenced in a study of shared clonotypes between healthy human individuals. Sequenced by immunoSEQ multiplex PCR; TCRdb stores in-frame clones only, minus some. This sample has 2 million to 2.5 million clones, with around 95% found just once. Source material: naive CD4+ T cells sorted from blood. Subset in this sample: CD45RA+ positively selected. These receptors originate from a man aged 18 to 35 in good health.

The chain recombines TRBV10-2 with TRBJ2-2; 7 bases map to TRBD2. The CDR3 extends over 15 amino acids. V was clipped by 1 base and J by 5 bases; unmatched bases: 4. Germline V gives CDR1 WSHSY, CDR2 SAAADI. The CDR3 DNA is TGCGCCAGCAGTGAGTGGGCGGGAGCGACCGGGGAGCTGTTTTTT. Residues: CASSEWAGATGELFF.

The chain joins TRBV7-9 to TRBJ2-3, with D possibly TRBD2 on 5 matching bases. This CDR3 has 14 amino acids. The germline CDR1 and CDR2 sequences are SEHNR and FQNEAQ (reference sequence). With 7 bases removed from V and 2 bases from J, the gap between germline ends came to 13 bases. This CDR3 is CASIFREITDTQYF. The CDR3, as DNA: TGTGCCAGCATTTTCCGGGAAATCACAGATACGCAGTATTTT. Full variable domain (outside the CDR3, taken from reference TRBV7-9 and TRBJ2-3): DTGVSQNPRHKITKRGQNVTFRCDPISEHNRLYWYRQTLGQGPEFLTYFQNEAQLEKSRLLSDRFSAERPKGSFSTLEIQRTEQGDSAMYLCASIFREITDTQYFGPGTRLTVL.

The chain carries TRBV30 and TRBJ2-5; D might be TRBD2 (6 bases). This CDR3 is built from 12 residues. The germline V gene has CDR1 GTSNPN and CDR2 SVGIG (reference sequence). Trimming took 0 bases from V and 11 from J, leaving 13 bases between them. In DNA, the CDR3 is TGTGCCTGGAGTGTAGCCCGGGAGCAGCAGTACTTC. Encoded protein: CAWSVAREQQYF. The complete variable domain, with remaining parts taken from reference TRBV30 and TRBJ2-5, reads SQTIHQWPATLVQPVGSPLSLECTVEGTSNPNLYWYRQAAGRGLQLLFYSVGIGQISSEVPQNLSASRPQDRQFILSSKKLLLSDSGFYLCAWSVAREQQYFGPGTRLLVL.

The chain employs TRBV27 and TRBJ1-6; 9 bases agree with TRBD1. Germline lookup yields CDR1 MNHEY and CDR2 SMNVEV (reference sequence). Unmatched junction bases numbered 7, after V lost 3 bases and J lost 10 bases. The CDR3 is 15 amino acids. The CDR3 DNA reads TGTGCCAGCAGTTTCGCCGGGACAGGGATCTCACCCCTCCACTTT. The encoded protein is CASSFAGTGISPLHF.

The chain recombines TRBV6-5 with TRBJ2-1; TRBD2 might be the D (5 bases). Trimming stripped 2 bases from V and 4 bases from J, with 15 bases between. The germline gives CDR1 MNHEY, CDR2 SVGAGI. The CDR3 totals 16 residues. CDR3 amino acids: CASSYRGTDRYNEQFF. CDR3 sequence (DNA): TGTGCCAGCAGTTACCGGGGTACGGACCGTTACAATGAGCAGTTCTTC.

The rearrangement joins TRBV19 to TRBJ2-7, with TRBD1 matching 8 bases. This CDR3 has 14 amino acids. With 2 bases clipped from V and 9 bases from J, the junction kept 9 bases outside the gene matches. From germline, CDR1 is LNHDA and CDR2 SQIVND (reference sequence). As DNA, the CDR3 is TGTGCCAGTAGTATAAAGGCAGGGGGCAACGTGCAGTACTTC. Translation gives CASSIKAGGNVQYF. Full variable domain (missing parts from reference TRBV19 and TRBJ2-7): DGGITQSPKYLFRKEGQNVTLSCEQNLNHDAMYWYRQDPGQGLRLIYYSQIVNDFQKGDIAEGYSVSREKKESFPLTVTSAQKNPTAFYLCASSIKAGGNVQYFGPGTRLTVT.

V gene TRBV9 combines with J gene TRBJ2-2; 8 bases line up with TRBD1. This CDR3 contains 19 residues. Germline V gene lookup returns CDR1 SGDLS and CDR2 YYNGEE. J gave up 0 bases and V 4 bases, and 14 bases lay outside the gene matches. CDR3 region: CASSPRPGTGTANTGELFF. For the CDR3, the DNA is TGTGCCAGCAGCCCCCGTCCCGGGACAGGAACAGCGAACACCGGGGAGCTGTTTTTT.

The chain uses TRBV10-1 and TRBJ2-7, with 10 positions matching TRBD2. Germline CDR1 is WNHNN and CDR2 is SYGVQD (reference sequence). The CDR3 consists of 15 residues. V shed 3 bases and J 6 bases; nucleotides not matched to a gene: 8. CDR3 residues: CASSDQLAGASEQYF. As DNA, the CDR3 is TGCGCCAGCAGTGACCAGCTAGCGGGGGCTTCCGAGCAGTACTTC.

This clone has only a few counts. At one end the junction does not follow the germline gene, possibly because of a read error. V usage is TRBV18 and J usage is TRBJ1-6; 9 bases line up with TRBD1. This CDR3 has 16 residues. Germline CDR1 and CDR2: KGHSH and LQKENI. The CDR3 DNA reads TGTGCCAGCTCGCCACCGATGGGACAGGGTAATTCACCCCTCCACTTT. The encoded protein is CASSPPMGQGNSPLHF.

V and J are TRBV6-1 and TRBJ2-7, with 9 bases aligning to TRBD2. Per germline, CDR1 MNHNS and CDR2 SASEGT. V shed 8 bases and J 0 bases; nucleotides not matched to a gene: 8. CDR3 length equals 15 residues. CDR3 sequence reads: CASGRLAVSSYEQYF. The CDR3 nucleotides read TGTGCCAGCGGAAGACTAGCGGTTAGCTCCTACGAGCAGTACTTC.

The chain employs TRBV29-1 and TRBJ1-1; D gene unclear. Trimming removed 6 bases at V and 3 bases at J, with 11 bases between. The CDR3 has 12 residues. CDR1 is SQVTM, CDR2 ANQGSEA, per germline. This chain's CDR3 is CSVVDGYTEAFF. For the CDR3, the DNA is TGCAGCGTAGTAGACGGTTACACTGAAGCTTTCTTT. The variable domain in full, with the rest retrieved from reference TRBV29-1 and TRBJ1-1, is SAVISQKPSRDICQRGTSLTIQCQVDSQVTMMFWYRQQPGQSLTLIATANQGSEATYESGFVIDKFPISRPNLTFSTLTVSNMSPEDSSIYLCSVVDGYTEAFFGQGTRLTVV.

The chain uses TRBV10-1 and TRBJ1-1; unclear D gene. This CDR3 is 11 amino acids long. From germline, CDR1 is WNHNN and CDR2 SYGVQD (reference sequence). V lost 7 bases, J lost 5 bases, and 8 bases lay in between. The CDR3 spells CASKPPTEAFF. As DNA, the CDR3 is TGCGCCAGCAAACCCCCGACTGAAGCTTTCTTT.

The chain recombines TRBV7-2 with TRBJ2-3; tentatively, D is TRBD2 (5 bases). CDR3 length: 15 amino acids. The germline V gene has CDR1 SGHTA and CDR2 FQGNSA. Between the trimmed V and J ends, which lost 3 bases and 7 bases, there was a span of 17 bases. CDR3 in amino acids: CASSFGGAEVNTQYF. The CDR3 bases are TGTGCCAGCAGCTTTGGTGGAGCGGAGGTTAATACGCAGTATTTT.

This clone has only one observation. V gene TRBV5-1 combines with J gene TRBJ2-3; D is possibly TRBD1 or TRBD2 (6 bases each). The CDR3 is 17 residues long. The V gene's germline CDR1 is SGHRS and CDR2 YFSETQ. The V gene lost 4 bases and the J gene lost 2 bases, with 20 bases spanning the gap. The CDR3 region has the DNA TGCGCCAGCAGCGCGGGGACCGGGACATATTACACAGATACGCAGTATTTT. This sequence encodes CASSAGTGTYYTDTQYF.

J is TRBJ1-4 and V is TRBV30, with D unclear. CDR1 is GTSNPN and CDR2 is SVGIG in the germline V gene (reference sequence). The length of the CDR3 is 12 residues. CDR3 coding DNA: TGTGCTCGGACGGCGCCTAATGAAAAACTGTTTTTT. It yields the protein CARTAPNEKLFF.

This sequence joins TRBV7-2 and TRBJ2-5; 8 bases are shared with TRBD1. Trimming at V came to 5 bases and at J to 2 bases, leaving 4 bases not matched to a gene. The germline gives CDR1 SGHTA, CDR2 FQGNSA. This CDR3 contains 14 residues. The CDR3 region has the DNA TGTGCCAGCAGCCGGGACAGGATTCAAGAGACCCAGTACTTC. This translates into CASSRDRIQETQYF.

Only a few counts were recorded for this clone. The CDR3 here is CASSFQEGSGNTEAFF. CDR3 in DNA: TGTGCCAGCAGCTTCCAGGAGGGTTCAGGGAACACTGAAGCTTTCTTT. The chain carries TRBV9 and TRBJ1-1; no clear D. CDR1 is SGDLS and CDR2 is YYNGEE in the germline V gene. There are 16 residues in the CDR3. The germline V and J ends were trimmed by 4 bases and 1 base, with 17 bases remaining between them.

V gene TRBV6-6 combines with J gene TRBJ1-5; D gene uncertain. V was clipped by 8 bases and J by 0 bases, with 8 bases between them. Germline lookup yields CDR1 MNHNY and CDR2 SVGAGI (reference sequence). CDR3 size: 13 residues. The CDR3 spells CASHADSNQPQHF. As DNA, the CDR3 is TGTGCCAGCCATGCGGATAGCAATCAGCCCCAGCATTTT.

This chain links TRBV10-3 with TRBJ2-1; no reliable D call. The length of the CDR3 is 13 residues. Germline assignment: CDR1 ENHRY and CDR2 SYGVKD. The ends were cut back, 6 bases at V and 5 bases at J, with 11 bases in the middle. The CDR3 protein is CAISEFRDNEQFF. The CDR3 DNA reads TGTGCCATCAGCGAATTTCGCGACAATGAGCAGTTCTTC.

This clone appeared once. The rearrangement uses TRBV2 and TRBJ2-3; 9 positions match TRBD2. J gave up 3 bases and V 2 bases, and 6 bases lay outside the gene matches. Germline V gene sequence: CDR1 SNHLY, CDR2 FYNNEI. This CDR3 is 16 amino acids long. The CDR3 DNA follows: TGTGCCAGCAGTGAAAGGGCGGGAGGGACGACAGATACGCAGTATTTT. Translated: CASSERAGGTTDTQYF. Filled out from reference TRBV2 and TRBJ2-3, the complete variable domain reads EPEVTQTPSHQVTQMGQEVILRCVPISNHLYFYWYRQILGQKVEFLVSFYNNEISEKSEIFDDQFSVERPDGSNFTLKIRSTKLEDSAMYFCASSERAGGTTDTQYFGPGTRLTVL.

J is TRBJ1-1 and V is TRBV7-9; D gene ambiguous. The CDR3 totals 13 residues. Germline V gene sequence: CDR1 SEHNR, CDR2 FQNEAQ (reference sequence). V was trimmed by 4 bases and J by 1 base, leaving 7 bases between them. CDR3 residues: CASSYTPNTEAFF. As DNA, the CDR3 is TGTGCCAGCAGCTATACACCGAACACTGAAGCTTTCTTT.

The V gene is TRBV4-2, the J gene TRBJ2-7; D might be TRBD2 (5 bases). V was pared by 0 bases and J by 10 bases, with 13 bases between. Germline CDR1 is LGHNA and CDR2 is YNFKEQ. The CDR3 runs 13 residues. The DNA for the CDR3 is TGTGCCAGCAGCCAAGACCACTATTCGGGACAGTACTTC. Amino acids: CASSQDHYSGQYF.

This chain connects TRBV30 to TRBJ2-6; D uncertain. The length of the CDR3 is 13 residues. From germline, CDR1 is GTSNPN and CDR2 SVGIG (reference sequence). Trimming took off 5 bases at V and 1 base at J, with 6 bases between the two ends. The CDR3 sequence is CAWERSGANVLTF. The CDR3 bases are TGTGCCTGGGAGAGGTCTGGGGCCAACGTCCTGACTTTC.

This clone was seen only a few times. V and J are TRBV5-4 and TRBJ2-2; TRBD2 agrees at 9 bases. Germline CDR1 reads SGHNT; CDR2 reads YYREEE (reference sequence). The CDR3 sequence is 15 residues long. Trimming removed 5 bases from V and 5 bases from J; junction bases left unmatched: 7. CDR3 in amino acids: CASSQASGATGELFF. The CDR3 bases are TGTGCCAGCAGTCAGGCTAGCGGGGCTACCGGGGAGCTGTTTTTT.

The chain has TRBV5-1 and TRBJ2-5; no definite D call. Germline V gives CDR1 SGHRS, CDR2 YFSETQ. The CDR3 runs 13 residues. The ends were cut back, 4 bases at V and 5 bases at J, with 12 bases in the middle. The CDR3 coding sequence is TGCGCCAGCAGCGAGATTGTTTCGGAGACCCAGTACTTC. Amino acids: CASSEIVSETQYF.

V and J are TRBV5-4 and TRBJ2-3; TRBD1 might be the D (6 bases). V shed 3 bases and J shed 2 bases, with 13 bases lying between them. The germline gives CDR1 SGHNT, CDR2 YYREEE (reference sequence). The CDR3 totals 15 residues. This CDR3 reads CASSWWQGLTDTQYF. CDR3 nucleotide sequence: TGTGCCAGCAGCTGGTGGCAGGGGCTCACAGATACGCAGTATTTT.

The chain carries TRBV10-3 and TRBJ2-2, with D uncertain. Per germline, CDR1 ENHRY and CDR2 SYGVKD. With 4 bases removed from V and 8 bases from J, the gap between germline ends came to 8 bases. The CDR3 is made up of 12 amino acids. The CDR3 reads CAISGISGELFF. DNA of the CDR3: TGTGCCATCAGTGGAATTAGTGGGGAGCTGTTTTTT.